This TCR beta chain appears in the sequencing data of a study of shared clonotypes between healthy human individuals. Study-wide context: CD8 memory received one plate per donor, CD8 naive two, CD4 memory three and CD4 naive three. Findings of the study overall: Only blood was sampled; tissue repertoires likely differ.

The assay was carried out at the deep level. The data were produced by immunoSEQ multiplex PCR, yet TCRdb's version contains in-frame clones alone and is incomplete. The sample contains over a million clones, approximately 98.5% of which appear only once. As regards this clone: Its antigen is currently unknown.

All the donors were Caucasian adults who lived in Nashville, Tennessee. CDR3 size: 15 residues. Germline CDR1 is SNHLY and CDR2 is FYNNEI. Losses at the gene ends were 6 bases for V and 2 bases for J; bases not matched to a gene: 6. The receptor comes from a man between 25 and 39 years old in good health. Sequencing was performed on naive CD4+ T cells sorted from blood. This sample's subset: CD45RA+ positively selected. The rearrangement links TRBV2 to TRBJ1-4, with 7 bases lining up with TRBD1. The CDR3 loop is CASRVDRVTNEKLFF. The DNA for the CDR3 is TGTGCCAGCAGGGTAGACAGGGTCACTAATGAAAAACTGTTTTTT.